One and the same sample provided the 28 T cell receptor beta chains below, sequenced in a study of T cell repertoires in cytomegalovirus infection (dated by TCRdb to the late 2010s). The sequencing machine was an Illumina HiSeq 1500. Using fastp at Q25 and MiXCR, TCRdb reprocessed the public reads and kept productive beta chains. Rows are combined by CDR3 protein, so each entry shows the most common genes and DNA. The sample table contains 300,000 to 400,000 distinct CDR3 sequences; only one count was recorded for about a sixth of them. The ten largest account for under 9% of the sample. Sequences were obtained from PBMCs. The receptors were sampled from a human donor in good health (CMV status not recorded). Some clones in this sample may be carry-over from other donors' samples.

This chain connects TRBV11-2 to TRBJ2-7, with 8 bases lining up with TRBD2. This CDR3 has 16 residues. Germline V gene sequence: CDR1 SGHAT, CDR2 FQNNGV. V dropped 5 bases and J dropped 0; count of bases not matched to a gene: 9. CDR3 nucleotide sequence: TGTGCCAGCAGCGCCGGGGGGGGGACTAGCTCCTACGAGCAGTACTTC. It translates to CASSAGGGTSSYEQYF. Complete variable domain (other parts from reference TRBV11-2 and TRBJ2-7): EAGVAQSPRYKIIEKRQSVAFWCNPISGHATLYWYQQILGQGPKLLIQFQNNGVVDDSQLPKDRFSAERLKGVDSTLKIQPAKLEDSAVYLCASSAGGGTSSYEQYFGPGTRLTVT.

The chain is built from TRBV7-9 and TRBJ2-5; no reliable D call. The CDR3 runs to 14 residues. V dropped 3 bases and J dropped 7 bases, with 15 bases sitting between them. CDR1 is SEHNR and CDR2 is FQNEAQ in the germline V gene (reference sequence). The CDR3 is CASSFEDSPGTQYF. In nucleotides, the CDR3 is TGTGCCAGCAGCTTTGAAGACTCGCCCGGGACCCAGTACTTC.

This chain joins TRBV6-5 and TRBJ1-6; D ambiguous. The CDR3 extends over 15 amino acids. The V end lost 6 bases, the J end lost 5 bases, and 14 bases lay between the germline ends. Per germline, CDR1 MNHEY and CDR2 SVGAGI. CDR3 residues: CASSRRGMDNSPLHF. CDR3 coding DNA: TGTGCCAGCAGCCGACGGGGTATGGATAATTCACCCCTCCACTTT.

This rearrangement joins TRBV7-4 to TRBJ2-7; no reliable D call. CDR3 length: 12 amino acids. Germline CDR1 is SGHVT and CDR2 is SQSDAQ. Trimming left V 10 bases short and J 1 base short, with 11 bases between. The CDR3 sequence: CATTTGSYEQYF. DNA of the CDR3: TGTGCCACGACCACCGGGTCCTACGAGCAGTACTTC.

This clonotype was detected many times. This rearrangement joins TRBV7-2 to TRBJ2-1; 7 bases agree with TRBD2. Trimming took 2 bases from V and 7 from J; bases not matched to a gene: 8. CDR1 is SGHTA, CDR2 FQGNSA, per germline. The CDR3 loop spans 15 amino acids. In DNA, the CDR3 is TGTGCCAGCAGCTTAATGGGCGGGAGATTTAATGAGCAGTTCTTC. Amino acids: CASSLMGGRFNEQFF.

This clonotype came up a few times. This chain uses TRBV7-2 with TRBJ1-5; D gene unclear. CDR1 is SGHTA, CDR2 FQGNSA, per germline. V lost 1 base, J lost 8 bases, and 9 bases lay in between. This CDR3 contains 13 residues. The CDR3 region is CASSLGRWKPQHF. DNA of the CDR3: TGTGCCAGCAGCTTAGGTCGATGGAAGCCCCAGCATTTT.

This clonotype came up a few times. The chain has TRBV7-2 and TRBJ2-1; 11 bases are shared with TRBD2. V shed 1 base, J shed 6 bases, and the junction held 11 bases outside the gene matches. The CDR3 extends over 18 amino acids. Germline CDR1 reads SGHTA; CDR2 reads FQGNSA. The CDR3 loop reads CASSLVAGGPYYANEQFF. Here the CDR3 DNA reads TGTGCCAGCAGCTTAGTAGCGGGAGGGCCCTACTACGCCAATGAGCAGTTCTTC.

This chain connects TRBV7-6 to TRBJ2-5; D perhaps matches TRBD1 (6 bases). CDR1 and CDR2 from the germline V gene are SGHVS and FNYEAQ. Trimming pared 4 bases from V and 4 bases from J, leaving 13 bases between. CDR3 length: 14 amino acids. DNA for the CDR3: TGTGCCAGCAGCTCCCCAGGGGTGGGAGAGACCCAGTACTTC. Residues: CASSSPGVGETQYF.

This clonotype was picked up a small number of times. V and J are TRBV7-9 and TRBJ1-6, with TRBD1 as a possible D gene (6 bases). Germline V gives CDR1 SEHNR, CDR2 FQNEAQ (reference sequence). Trimming shortened V by 5 bases and J by 6 bases, and 14 bases separated the two germline ends. CDR3 length: 15 amino acids. The CDR3 DNA reads TGTGCCAGCAGCGCCGGGGGGGCCTTTAATTCACCCCTCCACTTT. Encoded protein: CASSAGGAFNSPLHF. Together with reference TRBV7-9 and TRBJ1-6, the CDR3 gives the full variable domain: DTGVSQNPRHKITKRGQNVTFRCDPISEHNRLYWYRQTLGQGPEFLTYFQNEAQLEKSRLLSDRFSAERPKGSFSTLEIQRTEQGDSAMYLCASSAGGAFNSPLHFGNGTRLTVT.

This clonotype appeared a few times. The V gene is TRBV10-3, the J gene TRBJ2-2; D may be TRBD2 (6 bases). Germline V gene lookup returns CDR1 ENHRY and CDR2 SYGVKD. The CDR3 length is 11 residues. Trimming took off 6 bases at V and 7 bases at J, with 6 bases between the two ends. The CDR3 DNA reads as TGTGCCATCAGGGAGGGCGGGGAGCTGTTTTTT. Amino acid sequence: CAIREGGELFF.

This clonotype was detected only a few times. The CDR3 DNA is TGTGCCAGCAGCCAAGAGGCGTGGGGGGAGCAGTTCTTC. Amino acids: CASSQEAWGEQFF. The chain is built from TRBV4-2 and TRBJ2-1, with D perhaps matching TRBD1 or TRBD2 (5 bases each). V gave up 0 bases and J gave up 10 bases, with 10 bases separating them. This CDR3 contains 13 residues. CDR1 LGHNA and CDR2 YNFKEQ come from the germline V gene.

This clonotype was counted at least ten times. V usage is TRBV7-2 and J usage is TRBJ2-3; 10 bases fit TRBD2. V trimming: 1 base; J trimming: 6 bases; junction bases outside the gene matches: 7. Germline loops: CDR1 SGHTA, CDR2 FQGNSA. This CDR3 is 16 amino acids long. For the CDR3, the DNA is TGTGCCAGCAGCTTAGTGGGAGCGGGAGGGCCCGATACGCAGTATTTT. Protein product: CASSLVGAGGPDTQYF.

The J gene is TRBJ1-5, the V gene TRBV7-2; D unresolved. The CDR3 spans 13 residues. The germline CDR1 and CDR2 sequences are SGHTA and FQGNSA. Between the trimmed V and J ends, which lost 3 bases and 7 bases, there was a span of 10 bases. The CDR3 is CASSLEGEQPQHF. CDR3 nucleotides: TGTGCCAGCAGCTTGGAGGGTGAGCAGCCCCAGCATTTT.

This clonotype was seen at least ten times. V gene TRBV7-8 combines with J gene TRBJ2-1; a weak D match, TRBD2 (7 bases). The CDR3 contains 15 residues. V gave up 6 bases and J gave up 7 bases, with 19 bases separating them. Germline V gene data show CDR1 as SGHVS and CDR2 as FQNEAQ. In DNA, the CDR3 is TGTGCCAGCAGTCCGGGGGGCGGGCGCGGTAATGAGCAGTTCTTC. Its protein product is CASSPGGGRGNEQFF.

In this sample, this clonotype turned up many times. This chain joins TRBV7-2 and TRBJ1-4; D not certain. From germline, CDR1 is SGHTA and CDR2 FQGNSA. V shed 0 bases and J shed 10 bases, with 9 bases lying between them. The CDR3 is 13 amino acids. The CDR3 spells CASSLAAVGKLFF. CDR3 nucleotide sequence: TGTGCCAGCAGCTTAGCTGCGGTGGGAAAACTGTTTTTT.

The V and J genes are TRBV29-1 and TRBJ2-1, with 9 bases matching TRBD2. This CDR3 comprises 15 residues. From germline, CDR1 is SQVTM and CDR2 ANQGSEA. V trimming: 6 bases; J trimming: 5 bases; junction bases outside the gene matches: 11. CDR3 sequence reads: CSVKVGLALDNEQFF. The CDR3 DNA reads as TGCAGCGTGAAGGTTGGACTAGCGCTAGACAATGAGCAGTTCTTC.

This clonotype was detected only a few times. This chain links TRBV29-1 with TRBJ2-7; D is uncertain. This CDR3 is built from 13 residues. From germline, CDR1 is SQVTM and CDR2 ANQGSEA. Trimming cost V 0 bases and J 4 bases, with 10 bases left between them. CDR3 in amino acids: CSVEDGVGYEQYF. CDR3 sequence (DNA): TGCAGCGTTGAAGATGGAGTAGGGTACGAGCAGTACTTC.

This clonotype came up many times. This chain connects TRBV5-6 to TRBJ2-1; D is ambiguous. The germline V gene has CDR1 SGHDT and CDR2 YYEEEE. The germline V and J ends were trimmed by 0 bases and 10 bases, with 11 bases remaining between them. This CDR3 has 13 amino acids. The chain's CDR3 is CASSLGWAGEQFF. In DNA form, the CDR3 reads TGTGCCAGCAGCTTGGGGTGGGCTGGGGAGCAGTTCTTC.

This clonotype was recorded a few times. CDR3 coding DNA: TGTGCCAGCAGCTTAGATGGCTTGAACTATGGCTACACCTTC. This encodes CASSLDGLNYGYTF. The chain uses TRBV7-2 and TRBJ1-2; D unresolved. This CDR3 has 14 amino acids. V was trimmed by 1 base and J by 2 bases, leaving 8 bases between them. Germline V gives CDR1 SGHTA, CDR2 FQGNSA. Together with reference TRBV7-2 and TRBJ1-2, the CDR3 gives the full variable domain: GAGVSQSPSNKVTEKGKDVELRCDPISGHTALYWYRQSLGQGLEFLIYFQGNSAPDKSGLPSDRFSAERTGGSVSTLTIQRTQQEDSAVYLCASSLDGLNYGYTFGSGTRLTVV.

Details on this clonotype: This may be a read error, as it is one base from a much larger clone. The V and J genes are TRBV11-2 and TRBJ2-7; 7 bases are a match to TRBD2. J lost 0 bases, V lost 4 bases, and 3 bases had no gene match. This CDR3 has 14 residues. Germline CDR1 and CDR2: SGHAT and FQNNGV. The CDR3 region has the DNA TGTGCCAGCAGCTACTGGGGGGGCTCCTACGAGCAGTACTTC. Residues: CASSYWGGSYEQYF.

V is TRBV20-1 and J is TRBJ2-3; 12 bases align to TRBD2. Germline V gives CDR1 DFQATT, CDR2 SNEGSKA (reference sequence). The CDR3 spans 16 residues. The V segment lost 0 bases and the J segment 4 bases; nucleotides outside the gene matches: 5. The CDR3 nucleotides read TGCAGTGCTAGAGATCTAGCGGGAGGGCCCGCAGATACGCAGTATTTT. Residues: CSARDLAGGPADTQYF.

The V gene is TRBV29-1, the J gene TRBJ2-1, with TRBD1 as a possible D gene (5 bases). The CDR3 loop spans 13 amino acids. Germline assignment: CDR1 SQVTM and CDR2 ANQGSEA. Trimming cost V 4 bases and J 6 bases, with 13 bases left between them. This CDR3 reads CSVVGRARNEQFF. CDR3 bases: TGCAGCGTTGTTGGCAGGGCGCGCAATGAGCAGTTCTTC.

This clonotype was picked up a small number of times. This rearrangement joins TRBV4-3 to TRBJ2-1; D is unresolved. Germline assignment: CDR1 LGHNA and CDR2 YSLEER. Trimming removed 5 bases from V and 9 bases from J, with 14 bases in between. The length of the CDR3 is 13 residues. Here the CDR3 DNA reads TGCGCCAGCAGCTCGATAGGATTGGGTGAGCAGTTCTTC. Its translation is CASSSIGLGEQFF.

This clonotype was recorded a few times. The V gene is TRBV20-1, the J gene TRBJ2-7; TRBD2 matches at 13 bases. The CDR3 is 14 residues long. V shed 6 bases, J shed 2 bases, and the junction held 4 bases outside the gene matches. Per germline, CDR1 DFQATT and CDR2 SNEGSKA (reference sequence). As DNA, the CDR3 is TGCAGTGCCAGTGGACTAGCGGGGGCCTACGAGCAGTACTTC. Translation gives CSASGLAGAYEQYF.

The rearrangement uses TRBV7-7 and TRBJ2-7; 7 nucleotides align to TRBD1. The J segment lost 6 bases and the V segment lost 5 bases, leaving 7 bases of the junction unmatched. This CDR3 is built from 13 residues. Germline loops: CDR1 SSHAT, CDR2 FNYEAQ (reference sequence). CDR3 sequence: CASSIDRAGEQYF. The DNA for the CDR3 is TGTGCCAGCAGCATTGACAGGGCTGGCGAGCAGTACTTC.

The table lists this clonotype with many counts. The rearrangement links TRBV7-2 to TRBJ1-1; D uncertain. Germline V gene lookup returns CDR1 SGHTA and CDR2 FQGNSA. V was trimmed by 3 bases and J by 5 bases, leaving 19 bases between them. The CDR3 sequence is 16 residues long. The CDR3 DNA is TGTGCCAGCAGCTTGGCCCCCTTAGATATCGGGACTGAAGCTTTCTTT. Translated: CASSLAPLDIGTEAFF.

In this sample, this clonotype turned up a few times. The gene calls are TRBV10-2 and TRBJ2-3; 7 bases are a match to TRBD2. In germline, CDR1 is WSHSY, CDR2 SAAADI. V was pared by 2 bases and J by 9 bases, with 11 bases of the junction left unmatched. The CDR3 loop spans 15 amino acids. DNA for the CDR3: TGCGCCAGCAGTGAGCTCGCGGGAGAGGGTTGGACGCAGTATTTT. Protein: CASSELAGEGWTQYF.

This clonotype came up a few times. The chain carries TRBV19 and TRBJ2-1; D ambiguous. V was trimmed by 1 base and J by 7 bases, leaving 5 bases between them. Germline V gene data show CDR1 as LNHDA and CDR2 as SQIVND (reference sequence). The CDR3 length is 12 residues. The CDR3: CASSIGANEQFF. CDR3 DNA sequence: TGTGCCAGTAGTATAGGGGCAAATGAGCAGTTCTTC.